The 7 T cell receptor beta chains in this list originate from one sample, sequenced in a study of Ad26.COV2.S vaccination and SARS-CoV-2 variants. Method: immunoSEQ multiplex PCR; TCRdb's copy keeps in-frame clones and lacks some. The table has 360,000 or so clones, around 87% seen once. Treatment reported: around 19 received Ad26.COV2.S at low or high dose, single or two shots; 5 received placebo; per-sample allocation not given. Sampling happened 63 days after the first vaccine or placebo injection. The source was peripheral blood, collected in a trial of Ad26.COV2.S vaccine versus placebo. The receptors here all came from a person between 18 and 60 years old who received the Ad26.COV2.S COVID-19 vaccine or a placebo.

This rearrangement joins TRBV5-4 to TRBJ2-2, with D unresolved. Trimming removed 0 bases at V and 8 bases at J, with 14 bases between. The CDR3 runs to 15 residues. CDR1 is SGHNT, CDR2 YYREEE, per germline (reference sequence). For the CDR3, the DNA is TGTGCCAGCAGCTTGGTCACAGCAAACGGGGGGGAGCTGTTTTTT. Its translation is CASSLVTANGGELFF.

The chain uses TRBV13 and TRBJ2-7, with a tentative D call TRBD1 (5 bases). Germline CDR1 reads PRHDT; CDR2 reads FYEKMQ (reference sequence). The V and J ends lost 3 bases and 2 bases respectively, with 8 bases between them. The CDR3 is 13 residues long. Written as DNA, the CDR3 is TGTGCCAGCAGCTTTCAGACAGCCTACGAGCAGTACTTC. Its translation: CASSFQTAYEQYF.

V usage is TRBV5-4 and J usage is TRBJ1-2; TRBD1 matches 9 bases. Germline lookup yields CDR1 SGHNT and CDR2 YYREEE (reference sequence). J was trimmed by 2 bases and V by 5 bases; bases with no gene match: 4. The CDR3 spans 14 residues. CDR3 nucleotide sequence: TGTGCCAGCAGAGCAGGACAGGGGAACTATGGCTACACCTTC. Protein sequence: CASRAGQGNYGYTF.

J is TRBJ2-5 and V is TRBV18; D is ambiguous. The CDR3 length is 16 residues. V was cut by 0 bases and J by 4 bases, with 15 bases left in between. CDR1 is KGHSH and CDR2 is LQKENI in the germline V gene. CDR3 sequence (DNA): TGTGCCAGCTCACCACCGAATTGGGGTCCCTCAGAGACCCAGTACTTC. It specifies CASSPPNWGPSETQYF.

This chain links TRBV27 with TRBJ2-6; 12 bases map to TRBD1. Looked up from germline, CDR1 is MNHEY and CDR2 is SMNVEV (reference sequence). Trimming removed 6 bases from V and 4 bases from J; junction bases left unmatched: 19. CDR3 size: 21 residues. The chain's CDR3 is CASSRQPFPGQGAGGANVLTF. CDR3 DNA: TGTGCCAGCAGCAGACAACCCTTTCCGGGACAGGGGGCTGGAGGGGCCAACGTCCTGACTTTC. Together with reference TRBV27 and TRBJ2-6, the CDR3 gives the full variable domain: EAQVTQNPRYLITVTGKKLTVTCSQNMNHEYMSWYRQDPGLGLRQIYYSMNVEVTDKGDVPEGYKVSRKEKRNFPLILESPSPNQTSLYFCASSRQPFPGQGAGGANVLTFGAGSRLTVL.

V usage is TRBV7-3 and J usage is TRBJ1-1, with D maybe TRBD1 (6 bases). The V gene's germline CDR1 is SGHTA and CDR2 FQGTGA. This CDR3 comprises 14 residues. V was clipped by 0 bases and J by 4 bases, with 9 bases between them. CDR3 nucleotide sequence: TGTGCCAGCAGCTTAACCCCAGGGGTCACTGAAGCTTTCTTT. This encodes CASSLTPGVTEAFF.

The J gene is TRBJ2-7, the V gene TRBV6-6; 9 bases map to TRBD1. V dropped 2 bases and J dropped 5; count of bases not matched to a gene: 7. This CDR3 has 15 amino acids. Germline lookup yields CDR1 MNHNY and CDR2 SVGAGI (reference sequence). The CDR3 sequence: CASSYRVGTGHEQYF. The CDR3 region has the DNA TGTGCCAGCAGTTACAGGGTCGGGACAGGGCACGAGCAGTACTTC.